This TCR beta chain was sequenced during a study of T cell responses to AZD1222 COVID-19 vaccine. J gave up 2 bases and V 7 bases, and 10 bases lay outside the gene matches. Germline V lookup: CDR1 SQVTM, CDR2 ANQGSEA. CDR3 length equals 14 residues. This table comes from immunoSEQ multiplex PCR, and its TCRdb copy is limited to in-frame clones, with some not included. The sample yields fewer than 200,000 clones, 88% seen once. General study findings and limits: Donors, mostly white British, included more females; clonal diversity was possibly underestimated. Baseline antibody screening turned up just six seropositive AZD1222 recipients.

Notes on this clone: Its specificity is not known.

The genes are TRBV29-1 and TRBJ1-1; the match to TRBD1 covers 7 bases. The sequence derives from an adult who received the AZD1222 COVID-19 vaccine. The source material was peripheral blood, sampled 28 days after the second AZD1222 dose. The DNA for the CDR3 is TGCAGCGCCCAGGGGGGACAGATAAACACTGAAGCTTTCTTT. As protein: CSAQGGQINTEAFF. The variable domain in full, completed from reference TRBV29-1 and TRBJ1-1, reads SAVISQKPSRDICQRGTSLTIQCQVDSQVTMMFWYRQQPGQSLTLIATANQGSEATYESGFVIDKFPISRPNLTFSTLTVSNMSPEDSSIYLCSAQGGQINTEAFFGQGTRLTVV.